This T cell receptor beta chain is from a study of blood T cell repertoires in COVID-19 (dated by TCRdb to the early 2020s). With regard to the full study: Samples covering the acute and convalescent phases of COVID-19 were provided by collaborators in the United States, Italy and Spain. The prospective study material was composed of cDNA or gDNA derived from T cells, B-cell-depleted T cells, or PBMCs. Subjects who had been exposed to COVID-19, were actively infected with it, or had recovered from it provided the deeply sampled blood TCRbeta repertoires that made up the dataset. The repertoires were made available in a free public database intended to serve as a resource for research on the immune response to SARS-CoV-2. The samples were drawn from the first 160 participants of the ongoing ImmuneRACE study and from 950 to 1,500 subjects provided by 6 global collaborators. Nearly every sample came with metadata listing a de-identified subject ID, COVID-19 status, age in years and sex. Where HLA class I and class II types were available, the types were taken from metadata supplied by the sample provider, not from assay-based typing. Study-wide findings and limitations: The quantity of clinical and demographic metadata differed by source and by participant and was supplied without curation.

As concerns this clone: It lacks a known antigen. No base qualities exist here, and no much larger clone lies one base off it.

The immunoSEQ Assay, a bias-controlled multiplex PCR, was used to amplify TCRbeta CDR3 regions from genomic DNA. The authors' pipeline ran thus. Within the assay, amplification of reference gene primers was used to estimate how many nucleated cells each sample contained. Sequence reads were collapsed and filtered to measure the absolute abundance of every unique TCRbeta CDR3 rearrangement. Productive Simpson clonality was computed per sample as the square root of Simpson's diversity index over productive rearrangements. Entries here come from immuneACCESS through TCRdb and include only in-frame sequences with V and J called. Some clones fail to appear in such tables; in the studies checked, an unresolved V gene covers under half of the shortfall, and the cause of the remainder is unknown. That table supplies the V and J calls and clone size; D and trimming were determined from the DNA. This sample has 70,000 or so clones in its table, and 70% to 80% of those were observed once. Approximately 21% of the sample belongs to the ten largest clones.

CDR1 LNHDA and CDR2 SQIVND are derived from the germline V gene (reference sequence). The CDR3 spans 13 residues, from the cysteine through the phenylalanine. The CDR3 DNA has 39 bases and is translated from base 1. V is reduced by 2 bases and J by 4 bases, leaving a spacing of 7 bases between them. Collaborating institutions collected whole blood in K2EDTA tubes following their own protocols. For TCRbeta analysis, collaborator samples were shipped as frozen whole blood, as isolated PBMCs, or as DNA extracted from either sample type. This receptor chain uses TRBV19 and TRBJ2-3, with no confidently assigned D gene. The sequenced material came from peripheral blood. This TCR came from an older man with acute or convalescent COVID-19. For the CDR3, the sequence is CASSISPPDTQYF. The DNA sequence is given as TGTGCCAGTAGTATATCCCCTCCAGATACGCAGTATTTT.